The source of this TCR beta chain is a study of OX40 agonist ivuxolimab in advanced cancers. The assay was immunoSEQ multiplex PCR, and TCRdb's table has in-frame clones only and misses some. The sample gives more than 45,000 clones, just over 90% of which show up once; about a fifth is in the top ten. The length of the CDR3 is 13 residues. Germline lookup yields CDR1 LNHDA and CDR2 SQIVND (reference sequence). V gave up 6 bases and J gave up 1 base; unmatched junction bases: 0. This TCR derives from an adult with an advanced solid tumor such as melanoma, head and neck, liver or kidney cancer. The V and J genes are TRBV19 and TRBJ1-3, with 7 bases that match TRBD1. Sequences were derived from CD4+ or CD8+ T cells sorted from blood, sampled in a trial of the OX40 agonist ivuxolimab. The CDR3 spells CASRQGSGNTIYF. CDR3 coding DNA: TGTGCCAGTAGACAGGGGTCTGGAAACACCATATATTTT.